This T cell receptor (beta chain) was sequenced in a study of shared clonotypes between healthy human individuals. Generated by immunoSEQ multiplex PCR, the TCRdb table keeps only in-frame clones and is missing some. The sample shows about 2.1 million clones, 85% to 95% of them seen only once. There are 16 residues in the CDR3. The V gene's germline CDR1 is MNHNS and CDR2 SASEGT. V was cut by 0 bases and J by 1 base, with 12 bases left in between. A note on this clone: The target antigen is unknown.

Selected positively for CCR7 and CD45RO-negative, naive CD8 cells excluded terminally differentiated effector memory CD45RA+ cells. The study, taken as a whole, reports: The donor pool, a small one, limited the genetic and exposure-history diversity represented. Relative to their counterparts shared across all four donors, non-shared clonotypes exhibited diminished generation probabilities.

The V call is TRBV6-1, the J call TRBJ1-2; D gene ambiguous. This clonotype was sampled from a man aged 18 to 29 in good health. Some clones in this sample may be carry-over from other donors' samples. The sequenced sample was naive CD8+ T cells from PBMCs. The CDR3 DNA follows: TGTGCCAGCAGTGAAGCCTGGAGGATAGGTAACTATGGCTACACCTTC. This gives the protein CASSEAWRIGNYGYTF.